These 14 T cell receptor beta chains originate from one sample sequenced in a study of T cell responses to AZD1222 COVID-19 vaccine. Only in-frame clones appear in the TCRdb table, and some are missing; sequencing was by immunoSEQ multiplex PCR. This table holds about 140,000 clones, around 92% found once. The source was peripheral blood, collected after recovery from COVID-19. The receptors shown here come from an adult who had recovered from COVID-19.

The chain links TRBV4-1 to TRBJ1-4; TRBD1 might be the D (5 bases). CDR1 and CDR2 (germline): MGHRA, YSYEKL. Trimming removed 4 bases from V and 10 bases from J, with 28 bases in between. The CDR3 is made up of 18 amino acids. CDR3 DNA: TGCGCCAGCAGCCCCGTTGGCAGGACCCTTAATATGAGGGGAAAACTGTTTTTT. It yields the protein CASSPVGRTLNMRGKLFF.

The chain is built from TRBV3-1 (or the pseudogene TRBV3-2) and TRBJ2-5, with TRBD2 as a possible D gene (5 bases). The germline gives CDR1 LGHDT, CDR2 YNNKEL (reference sequence). V was shortened by 7 bases and J by 1 base, with 13 bases between the two germline ends. CDR3 length equals 14 residues. Here the CDR3 DNA reads TGTGCCAGCATCCTACTAGGGTTCCAAGAGACCCAGTACTTC. It translates to CASILLGFQETQYF.

The genes are TRBV4-1 and TRBJ1-4, with D possibly being TRBD1 (6 bases). Germline V gene sequence: CDR1 MGHRA, CDR2 YSYEKL. The CDR3 consists of 15 residues. With 4 bases removed from V and 7 bases from J, the gap between germline ends came to 16 bases. The CDR3 loop is CASSLRGASPEKLFF. The CDR3 nucleotides read TGCGCCAGCAGCCTTAGGGGGGCAAGTCCTGAAAAACTGTTTTTT.

This sequence joins TRBV19 and TRBJ2-1; 8 bases line up with TRBD2. Per germline, CDR1 LNHDA and CDR2 SQIVND (reference sequence). Trimming removed 8 bases from V and 7 bases from J; junction bases left unmatched: 10. CDR3 size: 14 residues. Here the CDR3 reads CASGGEREFNEQFF. Here the CDR3 DNA reads TGTGCCAGTGGGGGCGAGCGGGAGTTTAATGAGCAGTTCTTC.

The rearrangement joins TRBV19 to TRBJ1-1; D remains unclear. Trimming took 6 bases from V and 3 from J, leaving 8 bases between them. Per the germline V gene, CDR1 is LNHDA and CDR2 is SQIVND (reference sequence). The CDR3 is made up of 12 amino acids. The CDR3 region has the DNA TGTGCCAGTAGGCTTGGAGACACTGAAGCTTTCTTT. It specifies CASRLGDTEAFF.

The V and J genes are TRBV18 and TRBJ2-7, with D perhaps matching TRBD1 or TRBD2 (5 bases each). Germline V CDR1 and CDR2: KGHSH, LQKENI. The CDR3 consists of 14 residues. The germline V and J ends were trimmed by 6 bases and 2 bases, with 14 bases remaining between them. The CDR3 bases are TGTGCCAGCTCGAGAGGGCCGGGGCCCTACGAGCAGTACTTC. It is translated as CASSRGPGPYEQYF.

The genes are TRBV28 and TRBJ2-5, with D possibly TRBD2 on 6 matching bases. V was cut by 3 bases and J by 5 bases, with 22 bases left in between. The length of the CDR3 is 17 residues. The germline V gene has CDR1 MDHEN and CDR2 SYDVKM. CDR3 DNA: TGTGCCAGCAGTTTGGGGAGGACATCCCTATCGGGCGAGACCCAGTACTTC. This encodes CASSLGRTSLSGETQYF.

The chain joins TRBV10-1 to TRBJ2-3, with a weak D call TRBD1 (6 bases). The germline CDR1 and CDR2 sequences are WNHNN and SYGVQD (reference sequence). The CDR3 contains 15 residues. Trimming removed 3 bases at V and 2 bases at J, with 12 bases between. In DNA, the CDR3 is TGCGCCAGCAGTGACCAGGACAGCTTCACAGATACGCAGTATTTT. Its protein is CASSDQDSFTDTQYF.

CDR3 loop: CASSPRSGIAYGYTF. CDR3 DNA sequence: TGTGCCAGCAGCCCCCGGTCTGGAATTGCCTATGGCTACACCTTC. V is TRBV9 and J is TRBJ1-2; D gene ambiguous. Trimming removed 4 bases at V and 4 bases at J, with 17 bases between. Germline lookup yields CDR1 SGDLS and CDR2 YYNGEE. This CDR3 contains 15 residues.

The genes are TRBV5-1 and TRBJ2-5; D call uncertain. V shed 0 bases and J shed 0 bases, with 9 bases lying between them. Germline loops: CDR1 SGHRS, CDR2 YFSETQ. This CDR3 contains 15 residues. In DNA, the CDR3 is TGCGCCAGCAGCTTGGATGGGGTGTACCAAGAGACCCAGTACTTC. It is translated as CASSLDGVYQETQYF.

The V call is TRBV7-9, the J call TRBJ2-3; weak D call: TRBD2 (6 bases). CDR1 is SEHNR, CDR2 FQNEAQ, per germline (reference sequence). There are 16 residues in the CDR3. V lost 3 bases and J 6 bases, leaving 19 bases between the germline ends. CDR3 DNA sequence: TGTGCCAGCAGCTTTGGTTACCCTATAGCGGCGGATACGCAGTATTTT. It codes for CASSFGYPIAADTQYF. Full variable domain (outside the CDR3, taken from reference TRBV7-9 and TRBJ2-3): DTGVSQNPRHKITKRGQNVTFRCDPISEHNRLYWYRQTLGQGPEFLTYFQNEAQLEKSRLLSDRFSAERPKGSFSTLEIQRTEQGDSAMYLCASSFGYPIAADTQYFGPGTRLTVL.

The CDR3 reads CASSVRGLGYIQYF. The CDR3 DNA reads TGTGCCAGCAGTGTGAGGGGGCTGGGGTACATTCAGTACTTC. This rearrangement joins TRBV28 to TRBJ2-4, with 7 bases matching TRBD1. V lost 5 bases, J lost 8 bases, and 9 bases stayed unmatched. Germline lookup yields CDR1 MDHEN and CDR2 SYDVKM. This CDR3 contains 14 residues.

This clone was recorded only once. This chain uses TRBV2 with TRBJ1-1; no reliable D call. Trimming took 6 bases from V and 1 from J, leaving 15 bases between them. Germline CDR1 is SNHLY and CDR2 is FYNNEI. The CDR3 is 15 amino acids. CDR3 loop: CASRLWVGPNTEAFF. As DNA, the CDR3 is TGTGCCAGCAGGCTCTGGGTGGGCCCGAACACTGAAGCTTTCTTT. Complete variable domain (other parts from reference TRBV2 and TRBJ1-1): EPEVTQTPSHQVTQMGQEVILRCVPISNHLYFYWYRQILGQKVEFLVSFYNNEISEKSEIFDDQFSVERPDGSNFTLKIRSTKLEDSAMYFCASRLWVGPNTEAFFGQGTRLTVV.

The chain couples TRBV9 to TRBJ2-3, with TRBD2 matching over 9 bases. The trim removed 0 bases at V and 6 bases at J, leaving 8 bases unmatched. The CDR3 runs to 16 residues. Germline assignment: CDR1 SGDLS and CDR2 YYNGEE. CDR3 sequence reads: CASSVGGRAIGDTQYF. In DNA form, the CDR3 reads TGTGCCAGCAGCGTAGGCGGGAGGGCCATTGGGGATACGCAGTATTTT.